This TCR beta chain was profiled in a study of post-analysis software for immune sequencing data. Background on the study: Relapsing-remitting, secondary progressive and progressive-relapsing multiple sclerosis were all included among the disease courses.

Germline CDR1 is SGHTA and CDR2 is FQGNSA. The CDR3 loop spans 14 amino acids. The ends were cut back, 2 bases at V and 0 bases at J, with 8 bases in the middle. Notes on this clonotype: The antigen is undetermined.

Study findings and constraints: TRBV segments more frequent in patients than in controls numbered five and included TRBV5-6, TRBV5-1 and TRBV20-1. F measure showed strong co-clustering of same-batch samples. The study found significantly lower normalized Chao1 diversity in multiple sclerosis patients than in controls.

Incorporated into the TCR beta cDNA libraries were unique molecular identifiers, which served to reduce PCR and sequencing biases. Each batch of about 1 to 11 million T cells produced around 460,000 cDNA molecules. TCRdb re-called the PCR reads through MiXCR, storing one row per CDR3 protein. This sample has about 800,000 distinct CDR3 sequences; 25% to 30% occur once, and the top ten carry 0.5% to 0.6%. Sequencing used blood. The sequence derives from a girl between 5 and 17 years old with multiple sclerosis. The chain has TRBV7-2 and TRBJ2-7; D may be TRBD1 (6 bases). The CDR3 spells CASSLQGTSYEQYF. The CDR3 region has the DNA TGTGCCAGCAGCTTACAGGGGACCTCCTACGAGCAGTACTTC.